This note documents a single TCR beta chain sequence. The sample is drawn from a study of cytomegalovirus exposure and HLA in healthy donors. Germline CDR1 and CDR2: SQVTM and ANQGSEA. Trimming removed 4 bases at V and 4 bases at J, with 14 bases between. The CDR3 has 14 amino acids. Primers for the PCR totalled 60 Vbeta and 13 Jbeta. Repertoires were generated with immunoSEQ multiplex PCR, while TCRdb's copy carries only in-frame clones and drops some. The listing contains about 160,000 clones. The receptor comes from a man aged 25 to 40 in good health and CMV-seronegative. The chain combines TRBV29-1 with TRBJ1-3; D is unresolved. The sample comprised PBMCs. CDR3 sequence reads: CSVAESLEGNTIYF. CDR3 DNA: TGCAGCGTTGCCGAGTCTCTGGAGGGAAACACCATATATTTT.